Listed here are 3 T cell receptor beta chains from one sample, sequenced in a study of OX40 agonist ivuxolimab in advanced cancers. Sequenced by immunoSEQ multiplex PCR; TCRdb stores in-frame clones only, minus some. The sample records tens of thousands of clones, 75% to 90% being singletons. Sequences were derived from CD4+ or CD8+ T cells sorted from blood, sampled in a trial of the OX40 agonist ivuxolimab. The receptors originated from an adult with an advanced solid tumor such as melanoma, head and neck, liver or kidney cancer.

The CDR3 nucleotides are TGTGCCAGCAGCGAACAGGGATATCCAGATACGCAGTATTTT. It yields the protein CASSEQGYPDTQYF. This sequence joins TRBV5-8 and TRBJ2-3, with D maybe TRBD1 (6 bases). Between the trimmed V and J ends, which lost 4 bases and 4 bases, there was a span of 13 bases. There are 14 residues in the CDR3. Per the germline V gene, CDR1 is SGHTS and CDR2 is YDEGEE.

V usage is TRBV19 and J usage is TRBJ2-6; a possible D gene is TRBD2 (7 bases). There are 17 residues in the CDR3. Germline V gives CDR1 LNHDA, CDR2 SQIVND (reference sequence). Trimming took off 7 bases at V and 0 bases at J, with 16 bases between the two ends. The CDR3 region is CASNGGASLSGANVLTF. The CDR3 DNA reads TGTGCCAGTAATGGGGGGGCCTCTCTCTCTGGGGCCAACGTCCTGACTTTC.

CDR3 coding DNA: TGTGCCAGCAGCTTACGACTAGCGGGGGTGGCGAACACCGGGGAGCTGTTTTTT. Residues: CASSLRLAGVANTGELFF. The rearrangement uses TRBV13 and TRBJ2-2, with 12 nucleotides matching TRBD2. The CDR3 is 18 amino acids. J lost 0 bases, V lost 2 bases, and 4 bases had no gene match. Looked up from germline, CDR1 is PRHDT and CDR2 is FYEKMQ (reference sequence).